The 23 T cell receptor beta chains below were found in one sample sequenced in a study of blood T cell repertoires in COVID-19. Clones were read by immunoSEQ multiplex PCR, and TCRdb kept only the in-frame ones, dropping some. The repertoire holds hundreds of thousands of clones, approximately 86% seen once, with more than 8.5% in the top ten. The sample consisted of PBMCs or T cells enriched from blood (not recorded which). The receptors originated from a woman under 30 who had recovered from COVID-19.

The chain uses TRBV7-8 and TRBJ1-2; the D gene is possibly TRBD1 (5 bases). From germline, CDR1 is SGHVS and CDR2 FQNEAQ. The CDR3 extends over 13 amino acids. The ends were cut back, 3 bases at V and 8 bases at J, with 13 bases in the middle. The CDR3 DNA is TGTGCCAGCAGCTTCGGGACGGGAGGGGGCTACACCTTC. Translating it yields CASSFGTGGGYTF.

This clone appeared once. The chain has TRBV7-8 and TRBJ1-4, with unresolved D. Germline V lookup: CDR1 SGHVS, CDR2 FQNEAQ. The V gene lost 0 bases and the J gene lost 6 bases, with 17 bases spanning the gap. The CDR3 has 17 residues. The CDR3 region has the DNA TGTGCCAGCAGCTTAGCGCGGGTGGCCGGGATTGATGAAAAACTGTTTTTT. It is translated as CASSLARVAGIDEKLFF.

The gene calls are TRBV5-5 and TRBJ1-1; 8 bases are shared with TRBD1. Germline values: CDR1 SGHKS, CDR2 YYEKEE (reference sequence). The CDR3 is made up of 14 amino acids. J lost 6 bases, V lost 1 base, and 5 bases had no gene match. The CDR3 is CASSLSGGEAEAFF. The CDR3 DNA reads TGTGCCAGCAGCTTGTCAGGGGGCGAGGCTGAAGCTTTCTTT.

The chain uses TRBV12-5 and TRBJ1-1; a weak D match, TRBD1 (5 bases). Between the trimmed V and J ends, which lost 2 bases and 1 base, there was a span of 17 bases. Germline CDR1 LGHNT, CDR2 FRNRAP. The CDR3 loop spans 17 amino acids. CDR3 DNA sequence: TGTGCTAGTGGTTTGTTCCTAGGGCAGGGCCAGAACACTGAAGCTTTCTTT. Residues: CASGLFLGQGQNTEAFF.

The V and J genes are TRBV6-5 and TRBJ2-5; D possibly corresponds to TRBD1 (5 bases). This CDR3 has 15 amino acids. The V and J ends lost 0 bases and 4 bases respectively, with 12 bases between them. Germline loops: CDR1 MNHEY, CDR2 SVGAGI. CDR3 sequence reads: CASSYSLDSRETQYF. The CDR3 DNA follows: TGTGCCAGCAGTTACTCGCTAGACAGCCGAGAGACCCAGTACTTC.

This rearrangement joins TRBV6-2 or TRBV6-3 to TRBJ1-5, with D perhaps matching TRBD1 (5 bases). CDR1 and CDR2 from the germline V gene are MNHEY and SVGEGT. Trimming removed 4 bases from V and 6 bases from J, with 10 bases in between. This CDR3 has 13 residues. DNA of the CDR3: TGTGCCAGCAGTTTCGGGGGTTCTCAGCCCCAGCATTTT. Protein: CASSFGGSQPQHF.

The chain carries TRBV28 and TRBJ2-3, with 8 bases lining up with TRBD2. The V segment lost 7 bases and the J segment 3 bases; nucleotides outside the gene matches: 6. There are 14 residues in the CDR3. Germline V gives CDR1 MDHEN, CDR2 SYDVKM. In nucleotides, the CDR3 is TGTGCCAGCAACCCGGCGGGGGGTACAGATACGCAGTATTTT. Translating gives CASNPAGGTDTQYF.

The chain uses TRBV18 and TRBJ1-4, with unresolved D. Germline lookup yields CDR1 KGHSH and CDR2 LQKENI. With 0 bases removed from V and 7 bases from J, the gap between germline ends came to 12 bases. There are 15 residues in the CDR3. CDR3 region: CASSPPSGRGEKLFF. The DNA of the CDR3 is TGTGCCAGCTCACCACCGTCGGGTCGTGGTGAAAAACTGTTTTTT.

This sequence joins TRBV7-6 and TRBJ2-7; 10 nucleotides line up with TRBD1. The CDR3 has 16 amino acids. The V segment lost 2 bases and the J segment 2 bases; nucleotides outside the gene matches: 6. The germline CDR1 and CDR2 sequences are SGHVS and FNYEAQ. The CDR3 DNA is TGTGCCAGCAGCTTATTCGGGACAGGGGCCCCCTACGAGCAGTACTTC. This codes for CASSLFGTGAPYEQYF. The full variable domain, its missing parts supplied by reference TRBV7-6 and TRBJ2-7, is GAGVSQSPRYKVTKRGQDVALRCDPISGHVSLYWYRQALGQGPEFLTYFNYEAQQDKSGLPNDRFSAERPEGSISTLTIQRTEQRDSAMYRCASSLFGTGAPYEQYFGPGTRLTVT.

This chain uses TRBV6-5 with TRBJ2-1; TRBD2 aligns across 10 bases. The CDR3 has 15 amino acids. Germline V gene data show CDR1 as MNHEY and CDR2 as SVGAGI. Trimming cost V 4 bases and J 8 bases; bases outside gene matches: 8. The CDR3 spells CASSFSSGSFYEQFF. As DNA, the CDR3 is TGTGCCAGCAGTTTTTCTAGCGGGAGTTTCTATGAGCAGTTCTTC.

The chain is built from TRBV5-4 and TRBJ2-1, with 10 bases fitting TRBD2. CDR1 and CDR2 from the germline V gene are SGHNT and YYREEE (reference sequence). The CDR3 totals 17 residues. J was trimmed by 10 bases and V by 4 bases; bases with no gene match: 17. CDR3 loop: CASSPGGLAGVLVEQFF. Written as DNA, the CDR3 is TGTGCCAGCAGCCCTGGGGGGCTAGCGGGAGTGTTAGTAGAGCAGTTCTTC.

The rearrangement links TRBV28 to TRBJ1-1, with a tentative D call TRBD1 (5 bases). V was cut by 10 bases and J by 4 bases, with 19 bases left in between. The CDR3 extends over 14 amino acids. Germline V gene lookup returns CDR1 MDHEN and CDR2 SYDVKM. CDR3: CATRGYNEGTEAFF. DNA of the CDR3: TGTGCCACCCGGGGGTACAACGAAGGCACTGAAGCTTTCTTT. The whole variable domain, filled in from reference TRBV28 and TRBJ1-1, reads DVKVTQSSRYLVKRTGEKVFLECVQDMDHENMFWYRQDPGLGLRLIYFSYDVKMKEKGDIPEGYSVSREKKERFSLILESASTNQTSMYLCATRGYNEGTEAFFGQGTRLTVV.

This clone came up once. CDR3 region: CATPSGEQYF. In nucleotides, the CDR3 is TGTGCCACCCCCTCCGGCGAGCAGTACTTC. This chain uses TRBV15 with TRBJ2-7; no definite D call. Between the trimmed V and J ends, which lost 8 bases and 6 bases, there was a span of 8 bases. Germline CDR1 is LNHNV and CDR2 is YYDKDF (reference sequence). The CDR3 loop spans 10 amino acids.

A word on this clone: A junction end diverges from the germline sequence, so it may reflect a read error. The V gene is TRBV29-1, the J gene TRBJ2-1; D possibly corresponds to TRBD1 (6 bases). The germline CDR1 and CDR2 sequences are SQVTM and ANQGSEA. The CDR3 has 13 residues. The CDR3 region is CSAEGQKYNEQFF. The CDR3 nucleotides are TGCAGCGCTGAAGGACAGAAATACAATGAGCAGTTCTTC.

This chain links TRBV1 with TRBJ2-1; the D call TRBD2 from the table was never checked on the DNA. TRBV1 is marked as a pseudogene. This CDR3 contains 14 residues. The CDR3 DNA sequence: TGCACCAGCACCGGGAGGGCCGGAGGAAATGAGCAGTTCTTC. As protein: CTSTGRAGGNEQFF.

This chain joins TRBV28 and TRBJ1-6, with TRBD1 matching 9 bases. The germline CDR1 and CDR2 sequences are MDHEN and SYDVKM. This CDR3 comprises 17 residues. J lost 8 bases, V lost 6 bases, and 14 bases had no gene match. The CDR3 DNA sequence: TGTGCCAGCAGCACCCCCACTTGGACAGGGGTAGATTCACCCCTCCACTTT. Protein: CASSTPTWTGVDSPLHF.

The V and J genes are TRBV28 and TRBJ1-1; unclear D gene. CDR3 size: 14 residues. The germline V gene encodes CDR1 MDHEN and CDR2 SYDVKM. Trimming took off 1 base at V and 4 bases at J, with 10 bases between the two ends. The CDR3 nucleotides read TGTGCCAGCAGTTTATTCGGGGAGGGCACTGAAGCTTTCTTT. It specifies CASSLFGEGTEAFF.

The chain recombines TRBV18 with TRBJ1-2; TRBD1 might be the D (5 bases). V lost 3 bases and J lost 6, with 23 bases in between. This CDR3 spans 17 amino acids. Germline lookup yields CDR1 KGHSH and CDR2 LQKENI. The CDR3 DNA follows: TGTGCCAGCTCACCGATGGGGACTGGGCCCGGGGCGGATGGCTACACCTTC. The encoded protein is CASSPMGTGPGADGYTF.

This clone was picked up one time. The chain uses TRBV9 and TRBJ2-3, with TRBD2 matching 8 bases. V lost 2 bases and J lost 0; bases outside the gene matches: 11. The CDR3 totals 18 residues. Germline assignment: CDR1 SGDLS and CDR2 YYNGEE. DNA for the CDR3: TGTGCCAGCAGCGTGGGAGCGGGAGCTAATCCTAGCACAGATACGCAGTATTTT. As protein: CASSVGAGANPSTDTQYF.

This rearrangement joins TRBV3-1 (or the pseudogene TRBV3-2) to TRBJ2-3, with 12 bases fitting TRBD2. This CDR3 spans 17 amino acids. With 0 bases clipped from V and 5 bases from J, the junction kept 6 bases outside the gene matches. In germline, CDR1 is LGHDT, CDR2 YNNKEL (reference sequence). CDR3 DNA sequence: TGTGCCAGCAGCCAAGATCGGCCTAGCGGGGGGGGAGATACGCAGTATTTT. This translates into CASSQDRPSGGGDTQYF.

CDR3 loop: CASSLGGVQPQHF. In DNA form, the CDR3 reads TGTGCCAGCAGTTTGGGAGGGGTTCAGCCCCAGCATTTT. The rearrangement joins TRBV12-3 or TRBV12-4 to TRBJ1-5; weak D call: TRBD1 (5 bases). Trimming took off 3 bases at V and 6 bases at J, with 9 bases between the two ends. The CDR3 contains 13 residues.

The chain links TRBV28 to TRBJ1-1; D is unclear. Germline CDR1 reads MDHEN; CDR2 reads SYDVKM. This CDR3 is 12 amino acids long. Between the trimmed V and J ends, which lost 6 bases and 7 bases, there was a span of 12 bases. CDR3 nucleotides: TGTGCCAGCAGCCCCGGGGTCGATGAAGCTTTCTTT. Translated, it gives CASSPGVDEAFF.

The chain employs TRBV12-3 or TRBV12-4 and TRBJ1-2, with 7 bases that match TRBD1. V was clipped by 5 bases and J by 8 bases; unmatched bases: 5. The CDR3 contains 12 residues. The CDR3 protein is CASSRQGEGYTF. DNA for the CDR3: TGTGCCAGCAGTCGACAGGGCGAAGGCTACACCTTC.